This TCR beta chain comes out of a study of cytomegalovirus exposure and HLA in healthy donors. PCR primers comprised 60 Vbeta and 13 Jbeta primers. The method was immunoSEQ multiplex PCR; TCRdb's version includes in-frame clones alone and lacks a portion of them. The sample includes approximately 100,000 clones, about 80% of them seen just once. Study-level results: In the analysis, some V segments, TRBV6-2 and TRBV6-3 included, were excluded as indistinguishable. The availability of immune exposure information extended only to CMV serostatus. DRB1 showed the most TCR associations and HLA-C the fewest in a later analysis, as rates varied by HLA locus. It emerged from a later analysis that several of the most significant clusters appeared to be linked to common viral pathogens.

Turning to this clone: As yet, its antigen is unknown.

This CDR3 is built from 14 residues. The trim removed 2 bases at V and 2 bases at J, leaving 2 bases unmatched. Germline CDR1 reads GTSNPN; CDR2 reads SVGIG (reference sequence). Sequenced sample: PBMCs. This chain links TRBV30 with TRBJ2-7, with 11 bases that match TRBD1. The receptor's source is a man aged 18-30 years in good health and CMV-seropositive. The CDR3 region has the DNA TGTGCCTGGAGTTCGGGACAGGGGGCCTACGAGCAGTACTTC. It encodes CAWSSGQGAYEQYF.